This T cell receptor beta chain appears in the sequencing data of a study of blood T cell repertoires in COVID-19. The wider study: From T cells, B-cell-depleted T cells, or PBMCs came the material, which was cDNA or gDNA.

Germline V CDR1 and CDR2: MNHEY, SVGAGI. The CDR3 covers 15 residues. V lost 6 bases, J lost 0 bases, and 14 bases lay in between. Per the authors' pipeline: Nucleated cell number was recorded as an estimate derived from reference gene primer amplification. The assay was immunoSEQ multiplex PCR, and TCRdb's table has in-frame clones only and misses some. V and J calls and clone size are given by that table; D and trimming were obtained from the DNA. The sample contains some 150,000 clones, roughly four fifths of which appear only once. Recovered Cohort 3 donors showed two negative PCRs, clearance, or symptom resolution.

This receptor was taken from a man in his forties or fifties who had recovered from COVID-19. V gene TRBV6-5 combines with J gene TRBJ1-2; possibly TRBD1 for D (6 bases). The sequenced sample consisted of PBMCs or T cells enriched from blood (not recorded which). CDR3 sequence: CASSTGWEANYGYTF. In DNA form, the CDR3 reads TGTGCCAGCAGCACAGGGTGGGAAGCTAACTATGGCTACACCTTC.